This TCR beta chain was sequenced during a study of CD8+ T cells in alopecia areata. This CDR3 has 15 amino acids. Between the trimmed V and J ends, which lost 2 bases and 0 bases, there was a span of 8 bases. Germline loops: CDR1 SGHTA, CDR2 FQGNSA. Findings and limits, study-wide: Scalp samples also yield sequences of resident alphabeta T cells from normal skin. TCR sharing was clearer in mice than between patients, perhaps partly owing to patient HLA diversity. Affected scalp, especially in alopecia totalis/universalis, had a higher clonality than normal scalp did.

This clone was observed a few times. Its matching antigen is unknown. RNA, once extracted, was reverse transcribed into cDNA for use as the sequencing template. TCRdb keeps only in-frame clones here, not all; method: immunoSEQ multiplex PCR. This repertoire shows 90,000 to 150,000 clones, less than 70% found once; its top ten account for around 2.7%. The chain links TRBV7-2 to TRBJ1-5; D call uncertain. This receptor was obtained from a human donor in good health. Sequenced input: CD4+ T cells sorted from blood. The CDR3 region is CASSLRRNSNQPQHF. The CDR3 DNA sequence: TGTGCCAGCAGCTTACGCCGGAATAGCAATCAGCCCCAGCATTTT.